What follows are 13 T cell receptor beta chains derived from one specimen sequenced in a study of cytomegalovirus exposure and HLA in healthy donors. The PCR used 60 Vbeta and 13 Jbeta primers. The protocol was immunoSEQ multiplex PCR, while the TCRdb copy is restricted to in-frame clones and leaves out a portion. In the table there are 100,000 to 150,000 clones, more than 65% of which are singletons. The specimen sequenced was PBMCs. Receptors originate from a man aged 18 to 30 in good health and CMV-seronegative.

The CDR3 is CATSSTASFSYEQYF. The CDR3 region has the DNA TGTGCCACCAGCAGTACAGCCTCCTTCTCCTACGAGCAGTACTTC. This chain uses TRBV15 with TRBJ2-7; D not resolved. CDR3 length: 15 amino acids. The V gene's germline CDR1 is LNHNV and CDR2 YYDKDF (reference sequence). With 3 bases removed from V and 0 bases from J, the gap between germline ends came to 12 bases. The complete variable domain, with remaining parts taken from reference TRBV15 and TRBJ2-7, reads DAMVIQNPRYQVTQFGKPVTLSCSQTLNHNVMYWYQQKSSQAPKLLFHYYDKDFNNEADTPDNFQSRRPNTSFCFLDIRSPGLGDTAMYLCATSSTASFSYEQYFGPGTRLTVT.

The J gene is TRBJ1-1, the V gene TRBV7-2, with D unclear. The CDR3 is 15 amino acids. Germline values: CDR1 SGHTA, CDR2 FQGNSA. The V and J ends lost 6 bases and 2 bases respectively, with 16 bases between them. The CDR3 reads CASRVILADNTEAFF. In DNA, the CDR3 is TGTGCCAGCAGAGTGATTTTGGCGGATAACACTGAAGCTTTCTTT.

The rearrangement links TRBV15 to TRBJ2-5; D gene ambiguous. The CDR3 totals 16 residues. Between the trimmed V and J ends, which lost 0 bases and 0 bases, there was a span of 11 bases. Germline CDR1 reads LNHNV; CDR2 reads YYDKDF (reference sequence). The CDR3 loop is CATSRDPVQYQETQYF. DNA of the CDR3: TGTGCCACCAGCAGAGATCCCGTACAGTACCAAGAGACCCAGTACTTC.

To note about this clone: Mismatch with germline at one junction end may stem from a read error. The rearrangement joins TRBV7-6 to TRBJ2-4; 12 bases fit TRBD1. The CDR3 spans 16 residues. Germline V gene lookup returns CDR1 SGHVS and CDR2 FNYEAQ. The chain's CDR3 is CASSSGTGGGPAWTDF. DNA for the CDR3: TGTGCCAGCAGCTCCGGGACAGGGGGCGGCCCGGCATGGACGGACTTC.

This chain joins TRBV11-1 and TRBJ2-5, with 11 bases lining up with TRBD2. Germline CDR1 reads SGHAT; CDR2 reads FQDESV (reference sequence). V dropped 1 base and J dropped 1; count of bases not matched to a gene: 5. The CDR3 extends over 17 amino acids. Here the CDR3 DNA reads TGTGCCAGCAGCTTAGGTTCCACTAGCGGGGGCCAAGAGACCCAGTACTTC. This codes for CASSLGSTSGGQETQYF.

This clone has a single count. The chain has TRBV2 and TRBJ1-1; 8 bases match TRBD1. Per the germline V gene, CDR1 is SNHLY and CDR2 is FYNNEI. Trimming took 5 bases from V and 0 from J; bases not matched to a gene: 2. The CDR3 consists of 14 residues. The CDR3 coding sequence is TGTGCCAGCAGTAAGACAGGGGTGAACACTGAAGCTTTCTTT. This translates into CASSKTGVNTEAFF.

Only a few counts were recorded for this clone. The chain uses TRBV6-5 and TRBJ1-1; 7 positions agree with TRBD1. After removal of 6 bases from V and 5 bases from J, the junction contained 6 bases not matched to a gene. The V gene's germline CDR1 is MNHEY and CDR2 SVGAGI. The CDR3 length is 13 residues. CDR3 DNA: TGTGCCAGCAGACTGACAGGGCGGACTGAAGCTTTCTTT. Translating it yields CASRLTGRTEAFF.

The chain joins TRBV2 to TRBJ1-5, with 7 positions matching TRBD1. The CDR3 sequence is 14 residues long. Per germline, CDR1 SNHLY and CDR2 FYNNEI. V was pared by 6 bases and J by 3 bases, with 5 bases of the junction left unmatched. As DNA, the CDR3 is TGTGCCAGCAGCCTTGGGACAGTCAATCAGCCCCAGCATTTT. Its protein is CASSLGTVNQPQHF.

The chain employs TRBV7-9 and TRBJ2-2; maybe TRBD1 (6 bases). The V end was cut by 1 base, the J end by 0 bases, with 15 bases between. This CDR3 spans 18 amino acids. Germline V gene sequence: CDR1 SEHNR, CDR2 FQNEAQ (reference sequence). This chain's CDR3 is CASSLVQGLSSNTGELFF. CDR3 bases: TGTGCCAGCAGCTTAGTGCAGGGGCTCTCTTCGAACACCGGGGAGCTGTTTTTT.

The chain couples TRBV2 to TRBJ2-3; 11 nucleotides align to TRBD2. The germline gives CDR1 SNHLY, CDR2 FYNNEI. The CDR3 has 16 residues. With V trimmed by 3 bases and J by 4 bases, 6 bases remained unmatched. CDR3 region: CASSELAGGLADTQYF. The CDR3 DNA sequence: TGTGCCAGCAGTGAGCTAGCGGGGGGTCTCGCAGATACGCAGTATTTT.

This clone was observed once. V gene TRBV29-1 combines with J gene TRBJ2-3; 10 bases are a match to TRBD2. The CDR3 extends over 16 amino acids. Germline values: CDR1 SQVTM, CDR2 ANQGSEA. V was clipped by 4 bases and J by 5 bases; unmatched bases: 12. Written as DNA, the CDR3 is TGCAGCGTTGGCGCTAGCGGGGGCCCAGGGGGAGATACGCAGTATTTT. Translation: CSVGASGGPGGDTQYF.

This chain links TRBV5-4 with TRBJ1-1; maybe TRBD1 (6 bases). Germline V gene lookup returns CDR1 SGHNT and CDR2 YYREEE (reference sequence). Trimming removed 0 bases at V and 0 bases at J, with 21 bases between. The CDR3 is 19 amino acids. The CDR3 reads CASSLESWSTGKMNTEAFF. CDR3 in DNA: TGTGCCAGCAGCTTGGAATCTTGGAGTACAGGGAAAATGAACACTGAAGCTTTCTTT.

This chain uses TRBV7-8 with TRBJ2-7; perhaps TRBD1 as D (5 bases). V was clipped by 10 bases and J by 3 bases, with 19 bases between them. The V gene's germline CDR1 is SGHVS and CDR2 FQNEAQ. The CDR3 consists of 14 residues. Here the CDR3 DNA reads TGTGCCACCATAAATTGGACACGAATCTACGAGCAGTACTTC. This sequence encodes CATINWTRIYEQYF.